This is a list of T cell receptor beta chains from one sample in a study of ipilimumab plus nivolumab after autologous stem cell transplantation. The data were produced by immunoSEQ multiplex PCR, yet TCRdb's version contains in-frame clones alone and is incomplete. The repertoire has over 75,000 clones, approximately 86% of them found once; the top ten carry roughly 2.2%. Sequencing used PBMCs, obtained in a trial of ipilimumab plus nivolumab as post-transplant consolidation. The receptor source for this set is a male donor with diffuse large B-cell lymphoma. CDR3s include the opening cysteine and the closing phenylalanine or tryptophan. A D gene is named only where the DNA matches it firmly. Size tells how often a clone was seen (once, few, many) or the class of an expanded clone, and some rows leave it out.

d_gene: TRBD1; abundance: NA; v_gene: TRBV2; j_gene: TRBJ2-2; CDR3nt: TGTGCCAGCAGGCGACAGGGCGCGAACACCGGGGAGCTGTTTTTT; CDR3aa: CASRRQGANTGELFF
d_gene: NA; abundance: NA; v_gene: TRBV11-2; j_gene: TRBJ1-3; CDR3nt: TGTGCCAGCAGCTTAGAAGGGGGCTCTGGAAACACCATATATTTT; CDR3aa: CASSLEGGSGNTIYF
d_gene: TRBD2; abundance: NA; v_gene: TRBV11-3; j_gene: TRBJ2-1; CDR3nt: TGTGCCAGCAGCTTAGGAGTCGGACTAGCGGGGGCTACCTCCTACAATGAGCAGTTCTTC; CDR3aa: CASSLGVGLAGATSYNEQFF
d_gene: NA; abundance: NA; v_gene: TRBV7-3; j_gene: TRBJ2-3; CDR3nt: TGTGCCAGCAGCTTGGCGGGGTTGAGCACAGATACGCAGTATTTT; CDR3aa: CASSLAGLSTDTQYF
d_gene: TRBD1; abundance: NA; v_gene: TRBV5-1; j_gene: TRBJ1-4; CDR3nt: TGCGCCAGCAGCCCTGGACAGGGAACCTTGAATGAAAAACTGTTTTTT; CDR3aa: CASSPGQGTLNEKLFF
d_gene: NA; abundance: NA; v_gene: TRBV14; j_gene: TRBJ1-3; CDR3nt: TGTGCCAGCAGCCAGCCCCAGGGGAAAGTTGCCACCATATATTTT; CDR3aa: CASSQPQGKVATIYF
d_gene: NA; abundance: NA; v_gene: TRBV7-3; j_gene: TRBJ1-1; CDR3nt: TGTGCCAGCAGCCCCCAAGGGGGTGGGGGGCGGCTCAACACTGAAGCTTTCTTT; CDR3aa: CASSPQGGGGRLNTEAFF
d_gene: TRBD2; abundance: NA; v_gene: TRBV11-2; j_gene: TRBJ2-3; CDR3nt: TGTGCCAGCAGCTTAGTTAGCGGGGGGGCCAGTCCCACGCAGTATTTT; CDR3aa: CASSLVSGGASPTQYF
d_gene: TRBD1; abundance: NA; v_gene: TRBV11-2; j_gene: TRBJ1-6; CDR3nt: TGTGCCAGCAGCTTAGAGTACAGGGGAGGATCACCCCTCCACTTT; CDR3aa: CASSLEYRGGSPLHF
d_gene: NA; abundance: NA; v_gene: TRBV5-8; j_gene: TRBJ1-3; CDR3nt: TGTGCCAGCAGCTCGGCAAGGGGCATGGGCTCTGGAAACACCATATATTTT; CDR3aa: CASSSARGMGSGNTIYF
d_gene: NA; abundance: NA; v_gene: TRBV12-2; j_gene: TRBJ2-5; CDR3nt: TGTGCAAGTCGCTTAGCGAACAGGGCCGAGACCCAGTACTTC; CDR3aa: CASRLANRAETQYF
d_gene: NA; abundance: NA; v_gene: TRBV11-2; j_gene: TRBJ1-2; CDR3nt: TGTGCCAGCAGCTTAGATATGGTAGGGTATGGCTACACCTTC; CDR3aa: CASSLDMVGYGYTF
d_gene: TRBD1; abundance: NA; v_gene: TRBV28; j_gene: TRBJ2-1; CDR3nt: TGTGCCAGCAGGTGGGACAGGGGTAACAATGAGCAGTTCTTC; CDR3aa: CASRWDRGNNEQFF
d_gene: TRBD2; abundance: NA; v_gene: TRBV29-1; j_gene: TRBJ2-3; CDR3nt: TGCAGCGTTGGCGGACTAGCTATCAGCACAGATACGCAGTATTTT; CDR3aa: CSVGGLAISTDTQYF
d_gene: NA; abundance: NA; v_gene: TRBV4-2; j_gene: TRBJ2-6; CDR3nt: TGTGCCAGCAGCCGGGGCTCTGGGGCCAACGTCCTGACTTTC; CDR3aa: CASSRGSGANVLTF
d_gene: NA; abundance: NA; v_gene: TRBV6-1; j_gene: TRBJ1-3; CDR3nt: TGTGCCAGCCGTGAGGGGCCTGGAAACACCATATATTTT; CDR3aa: CASREGPGNTIYF
d_gene: NA; abundance: NA; v_gene: TRBV2; j_gene: TRBJ2-5; CDR3nt: TGTGCCAGCCGAAGTGCAGGTACGGAGACCCAGTACTTC; CDR3aa: CASRSAGTETQYF
d_gene: TRBD1; abundance: NA; v_gene: TRBV6-1; j_gene: TRBJ2-1; CDR3nt: TGTGCCAGCAGTGAAACGGGACAGGGCTTGGGTGAGCAGTTCTTC; CDR3aa: CASSETGQGLGEQFF
d_gene: NA; abundance: NA; v_gene: TRBV4-2; j_gene: TRBJ2-2; CDR3nt: TGTGCCAGCAGTTCAGGAAGAGACACCGGGGAGCTGTTTTTT; CDR3aa: CASSSGRDTGELFF
d_gene: NA; abundance: NA; v_gene: TRBV6-5; j_gene: TRBJ2-5; CDR3nt: TGTGCCAGCTATACAGGGTCGGGGGAGACCCAGTACTTC; CDR3aa: CASYTGSGETQYF
d_gene: NA; abundance: NA; v_gene: TRBV5-1; j_gene: TRBJ2-5; CDR3nt: TGCGCCAGCAGCACTTCAGGGGAAGAGACCCAGTACTTC; CDR3aa: CASSTSGEETQYF
d_gene: NA; abundance: NA; v_gene: TRBV11-2; j_gene: TRBJ2-7; CDR3nt: TGTGCCAGCAGCTTAGGGTTGGACTTTTTAGCCTACGAGCAGTACTTC; CDR3aa: CASSLGLDFLAYEQYF
d_gene: NA; abundance: NA; v_gene: TRBV6-5; j_gene: TRBJ2-1; CDR3nt: TGTGCCAGCCTCCCGGAAGGGTATCCCTACAATGAGCAGTTCTTC; CDR3aa: CASLPEGYPYNEQFF
d_gene: NA; abundance: NA; v_gene: TRBV19; j_gene: TRBJ1-5; CDR3nt: TGTGCCAGTAGTAGCCAGGCCAGCGGACAGCCCCAGCATTTT; CDR3aa: CASSSQASGQPQHF
d_gene: TRBD2; abundance: NA; v_gene: TRBV5-1; j_gene: TRBJ2-3; CDR3nt: TGCGCCAGCAGCGGGACGTTTTCGGCTAGCGGGAGCACAGATACGCAGTATTTT; CDR3aa: CASSGTFSASGSTDTQYF
d_gene: TRBD1; abundance: NA; v_gene: TRBV9; j_gene: TRBJ1-5; CDR3nt: TGTGCCAGCAGCGTAGCCTACGAGGGACAGTCAAAGAATCAGCCCCAGCATTTT; CDR3aa: CASSVAYEGQSKNQPQHF
d_gene: NA; abundance: NA; v_gene: TRBV7-9; j_gene: TRBJ2-2; CDR3nt: TGTGCCAGCAGCCCTTCACAGGACGGGGAGCTGTTTTTT; CDR3aa: CASSPSQDGELFF
d_gene: TRBD2; abundance: NA; v_gene: TRBV6-1; j_gene: TRBJ2-7; CDR3nt: TGTGCCAGCAGTGAATTACCGGGGGGTACCTACGAGCAGTACTTC; CDR3aa: CASSELPGGTYEQYF
d_gene: TRBD1; abundance: NA; v_gene: TRBV28; j_gene: TRBJ2-4; CDR3nt: TGTGCCAGCAGTTACCCCCCGGGACAGGGGGCGGCCAAAAACATTCAGTACTTC; CDR3aa: CASSYPPGQGAAKNIQYF
d_gene: TRBD1; abundance: NA; v_gene: TRBV6-5; j_gene: TRBJ2-4; CDR3nt: TGTGCCAGCAGTTACTCCGGGACAGGGGCCAAAAACATTCAGTACTTC; CDR3aa: CASSYSGTGAKNIQYF
d_gene: NA; abundance: NA; v_gene: TRBV19; j_gene: TRBJ1-4; CDR3nt: TGTGCCAGTAGTATCGGGACAACTAATGAAAAACTGTTTTTT; CDR3aa: CASSIGTTNEKLFF
d_gene: NA; abundance: few; v_gene: TRBV7-9; j_gene: TRBJ2-7; CDR3nt: TGTGCCAGCAGCCCACCGGGTGGGGCAAGCTCCTACGAGCAGTACTTC; CDR3aa: CASSPPGGASSYEQYF